This TCR beta chain was sequenced during a study of T cell repertoires in cytomegalovirus infection. Overall study context: Recently described HLA-C-restricted plus well-studied HLA-B-restricted CMV epitopes were used. Public signatures in TCR beta pointed to CMV infection and matching HLA type. Study-level points and caveats: The study found HLA-C-restricted CMV-specific TCR beta clonotypes dominating the ex vivo response.

Germline lookup yields CDR1 MNHEY and CDR2 SMNVEV (reference sequence). The length of the CDR3 is 15 residues. V was trimmed by 6 bases and J by 1 base, leaving 14 bases between them. TCRdb recomputed calls from the reads with MiXCR, one row per CDR3 protein. The data contain 650,000 to 900,000 distinct CDR3 sequences, almost 30% of them seen just once; the ten biggest clones take up around 13%. This clonotype was seen a few times. Its antigen is not known. The genes are TRBV27 and TRBJ2-3; TRBD2 might be the D (5 bases). Sequencing used cultured CD8+ T cells from PBMCs, obtained from culture after CMV antigen stimulation. This receptor was obtained from a human donor in good health (CMV status not recorded). Some clones in this sample may be carry-over from other donors' samples. DNA for the CDR3: TGTGCCAGCAGACCCGGGGTGGTGGGCACAGATACGCAGTATTTT. Its protein is CASRPGVVGTDTQYF.